Following are 25 T cell receptor beta chains from one sample sequenced in a study of PD-L1 blockade in urothelial cancer. The data were produced by immunoSEQ multiplex PCR, yet TCRdb's version contains in-frame clones alone and is incomplete. The sample yields 30,000 to 35,000 clones, 75% to 85% seen once. Sequencing used PBMCs, obtained around atezolizumab (anti-PD-L1) treatment. Source of these receptors: a man in his 60s with urothelial cancer.

The V gene is TRBV7-3, the J gene TRBJ2-7; possible D gene TRBD2, 5 bases. This CDR3 contains 13 residues. The ends were cut back, 3 bases at V and 3 bases at J, with 9 bases in the middle. Per the germline V gene, CDR1 is SGHTA and CDR2 is FQGTGA. The CDR3 loop reads CASSFLRGYEQYF. As DNA, the CDR3 is TGTGCCAGCAGCTTTTTACGGGGCTACGAGCAGTACTTC. The full variable domain, completed using reference TRBV7-3 and TRBJ2-7, is GAGVSQTPSNKVTEKGKYVELRCDPISGHTALYWYRQSLGQGPEFLIYFQGTGAADDSGLPNDRFFAVRPEGSVSTLKIQRTERGDSAVYLCASSFLRGYEQYFGPGTRLTVT.

The V gene is TRBV5-1, the J gene TRBJ2-3; 10 bases align to TRBD1. The germline V gene has CDR1 SGHRS and CDR2 YFSETQ. The V gene end was trimmed by 4 bases and the J gene end by 6 bases; junction bases not matched to a gene: 11. This CDR3 has 16 amino acids. The CDR3 sequence is CASSPRTGGVGDTQYF. The CDR3 DNA is TGCGCCAGCAGCCCTCGGACAGGGGGTGTTGGGGATACGCAGTATTTT.

The genes are TRBV7-2 and TRBJ2-5, with D perhaps matching TRBD2 (6 bases). Trimming took 5 bases from V and 7 from J, leaving 11 bases between them. The germline V gene has CDR1 SGHTA and CDR2 FQGNSA. CDR3 length: 12 residues. The CDR3 spells CASSRPAGTQYF. The CDR3 nucleotides are TGTGCCAGCAGCCGCCCAGCGGGGACCCAGTACTTC.

The V gene is TRBV19, the J gene TRBJ1-2; D ambiguous. Germline CDR1 is LNHDA and CDR2 is SQIVND (reference sequence). V was trimmed by 5 bases and J by 4 bases, leaving 11 bases between them. The CDR3 has 13 residues. In nucleotides, the CDR3 is TGTGCCAGTAGTGAAGGACTTACCTATGGCTACACCTTC. As protein: CASSEGLTYGYTF.

This clone was seen just once. The chain carries TRBV6-5 and TRBJ2-7, with 8 bases aligning to TRBD2. The CDR3 loop spans 15 amino acids. CDR1 is MNHEY and CDR2 is SVGAGI in the germline V gene. Trimming took 5 bases from V and 1 from J; bases not matched to a gene: 7. The CDR3 DNA reads TGTGCCAGCAGTCAAATTAGCGGGAAATCCTACGAGCAGTACTTC. It codes for CASSQISGKSYEQYF.

This clone was seen just once. The rearrangement uses TRBV5-4 and TRBJ1-1, with 7 bases that match TRBD1. The V segment lost 0 bases and the J segment 7 bases; nucleotides outside the gene matches: 0. The CDR3 contains 12 residues. The germline CDR1 and CDR2 sequences are SGHNT and YYREEE (reference sequence). CDR3 residues: CASSLDRGEAFF. The CDR3 coding sequence is TGTGCCAGCAGCTTGGACAGGGGTGAAGCTTTCTTT.

This chain connects TRBV28 to TRBJ2-7; D possibly corresponds to TRBD2 (5 bases). CDR1 MDHEN and CDR2 SYDVKM come from the germline V gene. The CDR3 is 15 amino acids. V lost 2 bases and J 4 bases, leaving 15 bases between the germline ends. The CDR3, as DNA: TGTGCCAGCAGTTTAAGCGGCTCTCTTTCATACGAGCAGTACTTC. Amino acid sequence: CASSLSGSLSYEQYF.

This chain joins TRBV7-3 and TRBJ2-1; the match to TRBD2 covers 10 bases. The CDR3 loop spans 15 amino acids. The germline gives CDR1 SGHTA, CDR2 FQGTGA. V shed 6 bases and J 7 bases; nucleotides not matched to a gene: 9. The CDR3 here is CASSAAGGRRNEQFF. The DNA for the CDR3 is TGTGCCAGCAGTGCAGCGGGGGGGCGACGGAATGAGCAGTTCTTC.

V and J are TRBV5-1 and TRBJ2-3, with 10 bases aligning to TRBD1. The CDR3 has 17 amino acids. Trimming at V came to 3 bases and at J to 4 bases, leaving 11 bases not matched to a gene. CDR1 is SGHRS, CDR2 YFSETQ, per germline. The CDR3 reads CASSSGLRDRGADTQYF. The CDR3 DNA follows: TGCGCCAGCAGCTCGGGGCTCCGGGACAGGGGAGCAGATACGCAGTATTTT.

The chain is built from TRBV6-1 and TRBJ1-1; tentative D call: TRBD1 (6 bases). Trimming removed 4 bases from V and 4 bases from J, with 19 bases in between. Germline CDR1 MNHNS, CDR2 SASEGT. The length of the CDR3 is 16 residues. The CDR3 loop reads CASSVTGRGAGTEAFF. The CDR3 bases are TGTGCCAGCAGTGTAACAGGACGGGGGGCCGGCACTGAAGCTTTCTTT.

The V gene is TRBV7-3, the J gene TRBJ2-3; possibly TRBD2 for D (5 bases). This CDR3 has 14 residues. Germline CDR1 SGHTA, CDR2 FQGTGA. The germline V and J ends were trimmed by 1 base and 7 bases, with 12 bases remaining between them. The CDR3 DNA follows: TGTGCCAGCAGCTTAATCGCGGGTTTTAATACGCAGTATTTT. It translates to CASSLIAGFNTQYF.

This sequence joins TRBV5-8 and TRBJ1-1, with 8 bases that match TRBD1. CDR1 and CDR2 (germline): SGHTS, YDEGEE. The ends lost 6 bases at V and 0 bases at J; junction bases unmatched: 4. This CDR3 has 14 amino acids. CDR3 DNA: TGTGCCAGCACCACAGGGGGGATGAACACTGAAGCTTTCTTT. Translation: CASTTGGMNTEAFF. The whole variable domain, remainder taken from reference TRBV5-8 and TRBJ1-1, is EAGVTQSPTHLIKTRGQQATLRCSPISGHTSVYWYQQALGLGLQFLLWYDEGEERNRGNFPPRFSGRQFPNYSSELNVNALELEDSALYLCASTTGGMNTEAFFGQGTRLTVV.

This sequence joins TRBV5-5 and TRBJ2-7, with a possible D match to TRBD1 (6 bases). Germline CDR1 is SGHKS and CDR2 is YYEKEE (reference sequence). The CDR3 spans 17 residues. The V and J ends lost 3 bases and 2 bases respectively, with 21 bases between them. CDR3 protein: CASSSGDGRGIAYEQYF. In DNA, the CDR3 is TGTGCCAGCAGCTCTGGGGATGGCAGGGGAATCGCCTACGAGCAGTACTTC.

The CDR3 nucleotides are TGCGCCAGCAGCTTCGCAGGTAACCCGGTTACTGAAGCTTTCTTT. This translates into CASSFAGNPVTEAFF. The genes are TRBV5-1 and TRBJ1-1; D not resolved. Germline CDR1 is SGHRS and CDR2 is YFSETQ. The CDR3 consists of 15 residues. The V end was cut by 2 bases, the J end by 5 bases, with 16 bases between.

This chain joins TRBV5-1 and TRBJ1-6, with D tentatively TRBD1 (5 bases). The germline gives CDR1 SGHRS, CDR2 YFSETQ. V was clipped by 0 bases and J by 7 bases, with 11 bases between them. This CDR3 comprises 15 residues. The CDR3 protein is CASSLVQGSNSPLHF. CDR3 nucleotides: TGCGCCAGCAGCTTGGTTCAGGGAAGCAATTCACCCCTCCACTTT. Complete variable domain (other parts from reference TRBV5-1 and TRBJ1-6): KAGVTQTPRYLIKTRGQQVTLSCSPISGHRSVSWYQQTPGQGLQFLFEYFSETQRNKGNFPGRFSGRQFSNSRSEMNVSTLELGDSALYLCASSLVQGSNSPLHFGNGTRLTVT.

This chain links TRBV27 with TRBJ2-7, with TRBD1 matching 7 bases. Germline V gives CDR1 MNHEY, CDR2 SMNVEV (reference sequence). V gave up 3 bases and J gave up 9 bases; unmatched junction bases: 5. This CDR3 comprises 12 residues. CDR3 in DNA: TGTGCCAGCAGTTTCACAGGGGTGGCGCAGTACTTC. Residues: CASSFTGVAQYF.

The gene calls are TRBV30 and TRBJ1-4; D call uncertain. There are 14 residues in the CDR3. The germline V gene encodes CDR1 GTSNPN and CDR2 SVGIG (reference sequence). Trimming removed 1 base at V and 5 bases at J, with 11 bases between. This CDR3 reads CAWSELRRNEKLFF. In DNA, the CDR3 is TGTGCCTGGAGTGAATTGAGGAGAAATGAAAAACTGTTTTTT.

The V call is TRBV9, the J call TRBJ1-1; no firm D call. CDR3 size: 14 residues. From germline, CDR1 is SGDLS and CDR2 YYNGEE. The germline V and J ends were trimmed by 5 bases and 3 bases, with 14 bases remaining between them. The CDR3 DNA follows: TGTGCCAGCAGAGGTAGTGGAGAATACACTGAAGCTTTCTTT. Protein: CASRGSGEYTEAFF.

V gene TRBV9 combines with J gene TRBJ1-1, with TRBD1 as a possible D gene (5 bases). In germline, CDR1 is SGDLS, CDR2 YYNGEE. The CDR3 is 13 amino acids. V was trimmed by 0 bases and J by 6 bases, leaving 9 bases between them. The CDR3 loop is CASSVDGAAEAFF. CDR3 DNA: TGTGCCAGCAGCGTAGATGGGGCAGCTGAAGCTTTCTTT.

The chain employs TRBV6-1 and TRBJ2-1; a possible D gene is TRBD1 (6 bases). This CDR3 is built from 13 residues. V lost 1 base and J lost 12, with 13 bases in between. The germline V gene has CDR1 MNHNS and CDR2 SASEGT. CDR3 nucleotide sequence: TGTGCCAGCAGTGAAGACCCGCAGGGGCCGCAGTTCTTC. This codes for CASSEDPQGPQFF.

The genes are TRBV2 and TRBJ1-1; TRBD1 is a possible D gene (6 bases). Deletions cut 6 bases from V and 5 bases from J, with 16 bases between. The CDR3 has 14 residues. Germline V gene lookup returns CDR1 SNHLY and CDR2 FYNNEI. The CDR3 region is CASRDLTGYTEAFF. For the CDR3, the DNA is TGTGCCAGCAGGGATCTAACAGGGTATACTGAAGCTTTCTTT.

The chain recombines TRBV5-1 with TRBJ1-1; D is possibly TRBD1 (5 bases). The CDR3 loop spans 13 amino acids. Germline CDR1 is SGHRS and CDR2 is YFSETQ. V was cut by 4 bases and J by 4 bases, with 11 bases left in between. CDR3 coding DNA: TGCGCCAGCAGCATCAGGGTGGGCACTGAAGCTTTCTTT. It yields the protein CASSIRVGTEAFF.

The J gene is TRBJ2-7, the V gene TRBV5-5; D unresolved. The CDR3 has 14 amino acids. V was cut by 1 base and J by 2 bases, with 10 bases left in between. CDR1 is SGHKS and CDR2 is YYEKEE in the germline V gene (reference sequence). This CDR3 is CASSLPSIAYEQYF. Here the CDR3 DNA reads TGTGCCAGCAGCTTGCCTTCCATAGCCTACGAGCAGTACTTC.

This chain joins TRBV6-6 and TRBJ1-5, with 9 bases identical to TRBD1. Per germline, CDR1 MNHNY and CDR2 SVGAGI (reference sequence). The CDR3 consists of 13 residues. The junction had 0 bases not matched to a gene; V was cut back by 2 bases and J by 7 bases. CDR3 nucleotides: TGTGCCAGCAGTTACACAGGGGGCCAGCCCCAGCATTTT. Residues: CASSYTGGQPQHF.

J is TRBJ1-3 and V is TRBV25-1; D gene unclear. CDR3 length: 14 amino acids. In germline, CDR1 is MGHDK, CDR2 SYGVNS. Trimming took off 8 bases at V and 4 bases at J, with 15 bases between the two ends. The CDR3 DNA reads TGTGCCAGCGCCGAGGGAGGGTCGGGAAACACCATATATTTT. Its protein product is CASAEGGSGNTIYF.